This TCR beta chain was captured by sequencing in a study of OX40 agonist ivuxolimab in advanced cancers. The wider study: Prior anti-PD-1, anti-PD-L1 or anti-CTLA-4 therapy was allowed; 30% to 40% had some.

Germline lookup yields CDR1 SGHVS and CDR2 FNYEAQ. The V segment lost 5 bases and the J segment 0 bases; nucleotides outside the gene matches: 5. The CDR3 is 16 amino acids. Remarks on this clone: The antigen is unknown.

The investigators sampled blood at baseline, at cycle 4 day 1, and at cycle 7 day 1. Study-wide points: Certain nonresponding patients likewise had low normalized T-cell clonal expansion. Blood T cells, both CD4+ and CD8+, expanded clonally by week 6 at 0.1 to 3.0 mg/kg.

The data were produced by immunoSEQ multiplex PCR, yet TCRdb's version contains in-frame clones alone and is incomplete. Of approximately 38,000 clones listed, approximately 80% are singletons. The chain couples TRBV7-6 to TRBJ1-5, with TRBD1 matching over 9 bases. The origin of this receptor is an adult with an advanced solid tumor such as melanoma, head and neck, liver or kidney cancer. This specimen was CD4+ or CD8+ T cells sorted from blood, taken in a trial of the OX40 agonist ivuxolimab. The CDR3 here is CASSEYRGLSNQPQHF. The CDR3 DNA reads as TGTGCCAGCAGCGAATACAGGGGGCTTAGCAATCAGCCCCAGCATTTT.